Listed below are T cell receptor beta chains from one sample, sequenced in a study of Ad26.COV2.S vaccination and SARS-CoV-2 variants. TCRdb keeps only in-frame clones here, not all; method: immunoSEQ multiplex PCR. The table includes 350,000 to 400,000 clones, roughly nine tenths detected once. The specimen comprised peripheral blood, sampled in a trial of Ad26.COV2.S vaccine versus placebo. The source is a person between 18 and 65 years old who received the Ad26.COV2.S COVID-19 vaccine or a placebo. Each CDR3 is given with its conserved first and last residue. Fields, in order: D gene, J gene, V gene, CDR3 protein. D genes are given only for firm matches.

D gene: .; J gene: TRBJ2-6; V gene: TRBV19; CDR3 protein: CAGGAHGANVLTF
D gene: .; J gene: TRBJ2-1; V gene: TRBV11-2; CDR3 protein: CASSLVDRANEQFF
D gene: .; J gene: TRBJ1-3; V gene: TRBV9; CDR3 protein: CASSAASGLQNTIYF
D gene: .; J gene: TRBJ1-5; V gene: TRBV7-9; CDR3 protein: CASSLWRGFNSNQPQHF
D gene: .; J gene: TRBJ1-1; V gene: TRBV6-6; CDR3 protein: CASSYSQTGEAFF
D gene: .; J gene: TRBJ1-2; V gene: TRBV4-3; CDR3 protein: CASSQEFTQGPYGYTF
D gene: TRBD1; J gene: TRBJ1-1; V gene: TRBV3-1/TRBV3-2; CDR3 protein: CASRPLQGLNTEAFF
D gene: .; J gene: TRBJ2-3; V gene: TRBV18; CDR3 protein: CASSTTTADTQYF
D gene: TRBD1; J gene: TRBJ1-1; V gene: TRBV9; CDR3 protein: CASSATGSVGTEAFF
D gene: .; J gene: TRBJ2-7; V gene: TRBV21-1; CDR3 protein: CASSARDRGGYEQYF
D gene: .; J gene: TRBJ1-2; V gene: TRBV2; CDR3 protein: CASSVQAGYTF
D gene: .; J gene: TRBJ2-7; V gene: TRBV5-6; CDR3 protein: CASSSSGHGGYEQYF
D gene: .; J gene: TRBJ1-1; V gene: TRBV12-5; CDR3 protein: CASGFRPNTEAFF
D gene: TRBD1; J gene: TRBJ2-1; V gene: TRBV5-1; CDR3 protein: CASSLPGTGYNEQFF
D gene: .; J gene: TRBJ1-1; V gene: TRBV27; CDR3 protein: CASRRGEGNTEAFF
D gene: .; J gene: TRBJ2-5; V gene: TRBV25-1; CDR3 protein: CASSGGGLGETQYF
D gene: TRBD2; J gene: TRBJ2-5; V gene: TRBV4-1; CDR3 protein: CASSQVSGGVETQYF
D gene: TRBD1; J gene: TRBJ2-7; V gene: TRBV6-5; CDR3 protein: CASKPMDRGRGQYF
D gene: .; J gene: TRBJ2-5; V gene: TRBV7-9; CDR3 protein: CASSLFGSKQETQYF
D gene: .; J gene: TRBJ1-3; V gene: TRBV9; CDR3 protein: CASSVSQAGNTIYF
D gene: .; J gene: TRBJ2-3; V gene: TRBV6-5; CDR3 protein: CASSYGTDTQYF
D gene: .; J gene: TRBJ2-2; V gene: TRBV5-1; CDR3 protein: CASSLGGTGELFF
D gene: .; J gene: TRBJ2-1; V gene: TRBV21-1; CDR3 protein: CASSAKGRGFYNEQFF
D gene: .; J gene: TRBJ2-7; V gene: TRBV11-2; CDR3 protein: CASSLFPRGKVSVTYEQYF
D gene: .; J gene: TRBJ1-2; V gene: TRBV6-5; CDR3 protein: CASSTPNSIYGYTF
D gene: .; J gene: TRBJ2-3; V gene: TRBV9; CDR3 protein: CASSARTEVDTQYF
D gene: TRBD1; J gene: TRBJ1-1; V gene: TRBV10-3; CDR3 protein: CAIRRTGGEMNTEAFF
D gene: .; J gene: TRBJ2-7; V gene: TRBV11-2; CDR3 protein: CASSSLASYEQYF
D gene: .; J gene: TRBJ2-3; V gene: TRBV27; CDR3 protein: CASSFRGIYTDTQYF
D gene: .; J gene: TRBJ2-5; V gene: TRBV15; CDR3 protein: CATSRTKAETQYF
D gene: .; J gene: TRBJ1-4; V gene: TRBV15; CDR3 protein: CATSRDPIGVNEKLFF
D gene: .; J gene: TRBJ1-6; V gene: TRBV6-5; CDR3 protein: CASSYRDSSYNSPLHF
D gene: .; J gene: TRBJ1-2; V gene: TRBV19; CDR3 protein: CASSITETYGYTF
D gene: .; J gene: TRBJ1-1; V gene: TRBV3-1/TRBV3-2; CDR3 protein: CASSQEYRPMNTEAFF
D gene: .; J gene: TRBJ1-2; V gene: TRBV19; CDR3 protein: CASGQGTNYGYTF
D gene: .; J gene: TRBJ1-2; V gene: TRBV12-2; CDR3 protein: CASRLTYPEWVSYGYTF
D gene: .; J gene: TRBJ2-5; V gene: TRBV5-6; CDR3 protein: CASRRQSQETQYF